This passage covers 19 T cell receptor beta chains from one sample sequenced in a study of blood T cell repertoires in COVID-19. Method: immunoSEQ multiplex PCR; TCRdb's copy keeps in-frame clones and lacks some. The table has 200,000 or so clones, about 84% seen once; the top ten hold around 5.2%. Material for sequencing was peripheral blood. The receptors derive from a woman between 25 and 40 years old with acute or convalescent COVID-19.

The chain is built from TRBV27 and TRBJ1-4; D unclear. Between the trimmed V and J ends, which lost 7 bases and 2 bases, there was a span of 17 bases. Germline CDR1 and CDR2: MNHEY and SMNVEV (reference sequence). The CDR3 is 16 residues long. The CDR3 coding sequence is TGTGCCAGCACCGATCTTTATGGCTCCACTAATGAAAAACTGTTTTTT. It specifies CASTDLYGSTNEKLFF.

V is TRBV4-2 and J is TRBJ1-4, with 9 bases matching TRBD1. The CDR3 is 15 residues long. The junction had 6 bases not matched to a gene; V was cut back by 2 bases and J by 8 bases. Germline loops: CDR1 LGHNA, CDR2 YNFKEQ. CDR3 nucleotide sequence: TGTGCCAGCAGCCAACCCCGGGACAGGGAAGAAAAACTGTTTTTT. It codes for CASSQPRDREEKLFF.

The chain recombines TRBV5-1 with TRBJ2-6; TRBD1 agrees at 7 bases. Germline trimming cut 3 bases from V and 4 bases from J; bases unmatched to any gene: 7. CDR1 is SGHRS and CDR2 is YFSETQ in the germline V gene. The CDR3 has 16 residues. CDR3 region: CASSYQRQGGANVLTF. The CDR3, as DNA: TGCGCCAGCAGCTACCAGAGACAGGGAGGGGCCAACGTCCTGACTTTC.

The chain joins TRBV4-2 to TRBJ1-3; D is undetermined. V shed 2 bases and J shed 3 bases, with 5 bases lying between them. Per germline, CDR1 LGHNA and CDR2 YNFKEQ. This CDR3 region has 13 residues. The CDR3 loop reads CASSQFSGNTIYF. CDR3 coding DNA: TGTGCCAGCAGCCAATTCAGTGGAAACACCATATATTTT.

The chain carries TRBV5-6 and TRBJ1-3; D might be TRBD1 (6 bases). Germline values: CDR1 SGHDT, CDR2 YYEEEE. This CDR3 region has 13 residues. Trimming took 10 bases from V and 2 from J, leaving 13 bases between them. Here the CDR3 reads CAGQSSAGNTIYF. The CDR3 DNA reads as TGTGCCGGACAGTCCAGTGCTGGAAACACCATATATTTT.

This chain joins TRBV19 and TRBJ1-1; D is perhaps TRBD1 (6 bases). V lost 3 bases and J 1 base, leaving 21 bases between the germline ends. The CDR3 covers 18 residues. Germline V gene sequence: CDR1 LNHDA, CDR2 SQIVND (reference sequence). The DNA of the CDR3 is TGTGCCAGTAGTATCGACAGGTGGGGTGACGGACCGAACACTGAAGCTTTCTTT. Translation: CASSIDRWGDGPNTEAFF.

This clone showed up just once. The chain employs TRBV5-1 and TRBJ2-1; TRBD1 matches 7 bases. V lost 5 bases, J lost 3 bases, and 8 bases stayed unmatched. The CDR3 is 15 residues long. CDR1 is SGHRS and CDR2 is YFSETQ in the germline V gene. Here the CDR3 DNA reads TGCGCCAGCAGAACGGACAGGCGGGTCTACAATGAGCAGTTCTTC. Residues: CASRTDRRVYNEQFF.

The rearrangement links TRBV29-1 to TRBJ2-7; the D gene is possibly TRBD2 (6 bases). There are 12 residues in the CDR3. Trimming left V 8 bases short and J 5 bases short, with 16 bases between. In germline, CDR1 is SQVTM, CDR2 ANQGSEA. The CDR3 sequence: CSILATGHEQYF. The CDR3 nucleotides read TGCAGCATTCTAGCGACGGGCCACGAGCAGTACTTC.

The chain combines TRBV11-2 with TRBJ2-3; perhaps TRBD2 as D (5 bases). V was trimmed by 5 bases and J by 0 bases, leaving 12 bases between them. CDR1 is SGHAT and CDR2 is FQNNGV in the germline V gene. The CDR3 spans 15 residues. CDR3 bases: TGTGCCAGCAGCATACTAGGTACTAGCACAGATACGCAGTATTTT. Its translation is CASSILGTSTDTQYF.

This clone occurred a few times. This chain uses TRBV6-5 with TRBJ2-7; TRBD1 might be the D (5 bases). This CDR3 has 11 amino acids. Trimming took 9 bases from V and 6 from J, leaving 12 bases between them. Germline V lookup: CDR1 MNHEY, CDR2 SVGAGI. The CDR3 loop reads CASDQGPEQYF. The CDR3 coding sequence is TGTGCCAGTGACCAGGGTCCCGAGCAGTACTTC.

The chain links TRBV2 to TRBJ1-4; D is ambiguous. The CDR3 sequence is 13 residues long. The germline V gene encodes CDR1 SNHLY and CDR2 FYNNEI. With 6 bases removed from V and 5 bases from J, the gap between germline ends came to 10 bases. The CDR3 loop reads CASRGGRNEKLFF. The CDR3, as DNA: TGTGCCAGCAGGGGTGGCAGGAATGAAAAACTGTTTTTT.

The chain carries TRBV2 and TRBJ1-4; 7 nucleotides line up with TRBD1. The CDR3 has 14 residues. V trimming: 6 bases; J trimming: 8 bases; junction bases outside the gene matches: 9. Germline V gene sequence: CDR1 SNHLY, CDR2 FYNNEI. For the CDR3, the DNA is TGTGCCAGCAGGCCCCCGGGACAGAGGGAAAAACTGTTTTTT. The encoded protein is CASRPPGQREKLFF. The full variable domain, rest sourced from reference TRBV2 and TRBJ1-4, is EPEVTQTPSHQVTQMGQEVILRCVPISNHLYFYWYRQILGQKVEFLVSFYNNEISEKSEIFDDQFSVERPDGSNFTLKIRSTKLEDSAMYFCASRPPGQREKLFFGSGTQLSVL.

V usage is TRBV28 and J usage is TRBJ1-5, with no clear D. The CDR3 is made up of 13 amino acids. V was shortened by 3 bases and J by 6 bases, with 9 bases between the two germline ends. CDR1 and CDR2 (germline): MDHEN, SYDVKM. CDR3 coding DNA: TGTGCCAGCAGTTTTGACGGGGTTCAGCCCCAGCATTTT. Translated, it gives CASSFDGVQPQHF. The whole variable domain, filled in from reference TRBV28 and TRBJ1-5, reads DVKVTQSSRYLVKRTGEKVFLECVQDMDHENMFWYRQDPGLGLRLIYFSYDVKMKEKGDIPEGYSVSREKKERFSLILESASTNQTSMYLCASSFDGVQPQHFGDGTRLSIL.

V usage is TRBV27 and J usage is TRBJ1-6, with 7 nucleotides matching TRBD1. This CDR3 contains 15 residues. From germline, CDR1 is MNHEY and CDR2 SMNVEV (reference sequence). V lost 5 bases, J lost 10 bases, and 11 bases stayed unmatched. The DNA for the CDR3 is TGTGCCAGCAGTCCACCAGGGGGTGGGGAATCACCCCTCCACTTT. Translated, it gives CASSPPGGGESPLHF.

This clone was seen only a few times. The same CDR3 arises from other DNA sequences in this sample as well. Here the CDR3 reads CASSYSGGNYGYTF. The CDR3 coding sequence is TGTGCCAGCAGTTACTCAGGAGGTAACTATGGCTACACCTTC. The V gene is TRBV6-2 or TRBV6-3, the J gene TRBJ1-2; D unclear. The CDR3 has 14 residues. V lost 0 bases and J lost 1, with 6 bases in between. Germline V gives CDR1 MNHEY, CDR2 SVGEGT.

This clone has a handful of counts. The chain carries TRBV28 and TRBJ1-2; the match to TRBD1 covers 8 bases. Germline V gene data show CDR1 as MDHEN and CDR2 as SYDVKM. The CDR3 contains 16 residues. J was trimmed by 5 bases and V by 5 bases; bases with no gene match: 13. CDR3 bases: TGTGCCAGCAGTCCACACCTACAGGGGGATCATTATGGCTACACCTTC. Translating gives CASSPHLQGDHYGYTF.

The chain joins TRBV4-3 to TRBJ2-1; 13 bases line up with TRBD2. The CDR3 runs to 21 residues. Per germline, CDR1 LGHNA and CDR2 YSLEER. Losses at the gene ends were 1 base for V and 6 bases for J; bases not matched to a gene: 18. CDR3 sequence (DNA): TGCGCCAGCAGCCAAGCCGGGGTGGAACTAGCGGGAGGGCCGGTCTCCAATGAGCAGTTCTTC. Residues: CASSQAGVELAGGPVSNEQFF.

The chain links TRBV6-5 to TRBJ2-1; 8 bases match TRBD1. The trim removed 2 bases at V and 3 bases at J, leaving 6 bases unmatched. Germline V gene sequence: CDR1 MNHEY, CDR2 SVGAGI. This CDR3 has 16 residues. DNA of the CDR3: TGTGCCAGCAGTTACGGGACAGGTTTGGGCTACAATGAGCAGTTCTTC. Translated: CASSYGTGLGYNEQFF.

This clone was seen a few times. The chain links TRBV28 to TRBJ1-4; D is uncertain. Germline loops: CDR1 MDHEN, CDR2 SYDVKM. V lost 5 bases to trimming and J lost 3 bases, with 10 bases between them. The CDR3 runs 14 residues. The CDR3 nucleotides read TGTGCCAGCAGTATCGAAACGGCTAATGAAAAACTGTTTTTT. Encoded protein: CASSIETANEKLFF.